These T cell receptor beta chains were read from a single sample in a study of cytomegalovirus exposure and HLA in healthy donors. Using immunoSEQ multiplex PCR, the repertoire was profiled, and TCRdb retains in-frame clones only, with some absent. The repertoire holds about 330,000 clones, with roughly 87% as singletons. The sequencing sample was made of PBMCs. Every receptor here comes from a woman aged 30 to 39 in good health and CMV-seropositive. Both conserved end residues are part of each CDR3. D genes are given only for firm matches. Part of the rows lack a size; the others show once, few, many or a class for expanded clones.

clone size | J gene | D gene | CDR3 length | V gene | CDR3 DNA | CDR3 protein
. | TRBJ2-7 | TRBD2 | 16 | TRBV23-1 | TGCGCCAGCAGTCGAGCGCGCCGGACTAGCGGCTACGAGCAGTACTTC | CASSRARRTSGYEQYF
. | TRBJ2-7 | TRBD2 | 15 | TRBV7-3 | TGTGCCAGCAGCTTAAGAGGCGGGAGCTCCTACGAGCAGTACTTC | CASSLRGGSSYEQYF
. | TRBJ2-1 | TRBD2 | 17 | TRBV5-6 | TGTGCCAGCAGCTTGGGCATGGGGGGAGGGCCAAACAATGAGCAGTTCTTC | CASSLGMGGGPNNEQFF
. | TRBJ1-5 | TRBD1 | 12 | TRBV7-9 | TGTGCCAGCAGGTTAGACAGGGAGCCCCAGCATTTT | CASRLDREPQHF
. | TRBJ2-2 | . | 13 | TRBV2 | TGTGCCAGCAGGGGCCCCCCTACCGGGGAGCTGTTTTTT | CASRGPPTGELFF
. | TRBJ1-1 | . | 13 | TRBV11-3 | TGTGCCAGCAGCTTCGACGGAAACACTGAAGCTTTCTTT | CASSFDGNTEAFF
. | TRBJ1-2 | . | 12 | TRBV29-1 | TGCAGCGTTGTTGTCACCAACTATGGCTACACCTTC | CSVVVTNYGYTF
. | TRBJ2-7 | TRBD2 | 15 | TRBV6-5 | TGTGCCAGCAGTCACGAGGCAGCGGGAGGTTACGAGCAGTACTTC | CASSHEAAGGYEQYF
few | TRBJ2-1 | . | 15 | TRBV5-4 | TGTGCCAGCAGCTTGGGCCACTACCAAGACAATGAGCAGTTCTTC | CASSLGHYQDNEQFF
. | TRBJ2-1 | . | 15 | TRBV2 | TGTGCCAGCAAACCGGGACAAGGAAGATCCAATGAGCAGTTCTTC | CASKPGQGRSNEQFF
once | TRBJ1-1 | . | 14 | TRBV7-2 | TGTGCCAGCAGCTCGCGACGGACTAACACTGAAGCTTTCTTT | CASSSRRTNTEAFF
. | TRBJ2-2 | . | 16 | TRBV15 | TGTGCCACCAGCAGTAGTAGATCTAAGAACACCGGGGAGCTGTTTTTT | CATSSSRSKNTGELFF
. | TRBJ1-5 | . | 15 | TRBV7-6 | TGTGCCAGCAGCTTAGGCGGGTTGGGCAATCAGCCCCAGCATTTT | CASSLGGLGNQPQHF
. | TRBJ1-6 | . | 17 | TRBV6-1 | TGTGCCAGCAGTGATCCTAGGATTGGGCTCACTACTCCTCCCCTCCACTTT | CASSDPRIGLTTPPLHF
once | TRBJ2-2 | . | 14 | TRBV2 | TGTGCCAGCATCCAGGGACTCATCACCGGGGAGCTGTTTTTT | CASIQGLITGELFF
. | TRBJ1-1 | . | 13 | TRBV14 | TGTGCCAGCAGCCAATGGGGAGGTACTGAAGCTTTCTTT | CASSQWGGTEAFF
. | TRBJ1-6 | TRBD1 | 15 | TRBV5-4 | TGTGCCAGCAGCTACGGGACAGGGACAAATTCACCCCTCCACTTT | CASSYGTGTNSPLHF
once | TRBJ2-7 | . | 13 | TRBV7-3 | TGTGCCAGCAGCTCGACGGCGAGCTACGAGCAGTACTTC | CASSSTASYEQYF
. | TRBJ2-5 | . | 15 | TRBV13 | TGTGCCAGCAGCACCCGGCGACAGGAGGAAGAGACCCAGTACTTC | CASSTRRQEEETQYF
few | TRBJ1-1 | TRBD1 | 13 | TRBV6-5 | TGTGCCAGCAGCAAAACAGGGGACACTGAAGCTTTCTTT | CASSKTGDTEAFF
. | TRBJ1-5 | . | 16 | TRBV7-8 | TGTGCCAGCAGCTTAGCGGGGGGCGCGGGCAATCAGCCCCAGCATTTT | CASSLAGGAGNQPQHF
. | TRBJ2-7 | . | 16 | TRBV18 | TGTGCCAGCTCACTACCCGCGGGGCCAAGCTCCTACGAGCAGTACTTC | CASSLPAGPSSYEQYF